The rows below give T cell receptor beta chains drawn from one sample of a study of technical replicates of blood from a few donors. Sequenced by immunoSEQ multiplex PCR; TCRdb stores in-frame clones only, minus some. The table records about 95,000 clones, approximately 95% of them present only once. Sequencing input: T cells isolated from PBMCs. These receptors were obtained from a human donor in good health. Each CDR3 is given with its conserved first and last residue. D genes are given only for firm matches. Clone size is given for some rows only: seen once, a few or many times, or a class if the clone is expanded.

J,size,V,D,CDR3,DNA
TRBJ2-1,NA,TRBV9,NA,CASSVGEAAYNEQFF,TGTGCCAGCAGCGTGGGTGAGGCGGCCTACAATGAGCAGTTCTTC
TRBJ1-2,NA,TRBV6-5,NA,CASSLGRNYGYTF,TGTGCCAGCAGCCTGGGGAGAAATTATGGCTACACCTTC
TRBJ1-2,NA,TRBV14,NA,CASSKGLVGYTF,TGTGCCAGCAGCAAAGGCCTAGTTGGCTACACCTTC
TRBJ2-3,NA,TRBV5-4,TRBD2,CASKVAGTVEDTQYF,TGTGCCAGCAAGGTAGCGGGAACGGTGGAAGATACGCAGTATTTT
TRBJ1-2,NA,TRBV15,TRBD1,CATSRAGTGSNYGYTF,TGTGCCACCAGCAGAGCCGGGACAGGGTCTAACTATGGCTACACCTTC
TRBJ1-1,NA,TRBV2,NA,CATHLNTEAFF,TGTGCCACCCATCTGAACACTGAAGCTTTCTTT
TRBJ1-2,NA,TRBV30,NA,CAWRGRGRAYGYTF,TGTGCCTGGAGGGGCAGGGGCCGCGCCTATGGCTACACCTTC
TRBJ2-1,NA,TRBV9,TRBD1,CASSAQGAYNEQFF,TGTGCCAGCAGCGCACAGGGGGCGTACAATGAGCAGTTCTTC
TRBJ1-1,once,TRBV12-5,TRBD1,CASGLRQGFEAFF,TGTGCTAGTGGTTTGAGACAGGGTTTTGAAGCTTTCTTT
TRBJ2-3,NA,TRBV7-3,TRBD2,CASSPWVAGMSDTQYF,TGTGCCAGCAGCCCCTGGGTAGCGGGGATGTCAGATACGCAGTATTTT
TRBJ2-3,NA,TRBV6-5,NA,CASSFGRGTDTQYF,TGTGCCAGCAGTTTTGGGAGGGGGACAGATACGCAGTATTTT
TRBJ2-7,NA,TRBV11-3,TRBD1,CASSLGTGSSYEQYF,TGTGCCAGCAGCCTTGGGACAGGGAGCTCCTACGAGCAGTACTTC
TRBJ1-3,NA,TRBV7-2,NA,CASKLTGGNTIYF,TGTGCCAGCAAATTGACAGGTGGAAACACCATATATTTT
TRBJ2-3,NA,TRBV28,NA,CATWGNAGLPDTQYF,TGTGCCACCTGGGGGAATGCGGGACTGCCGGATACGCAGTATTTT
TRBJ1-2,NA,TRBV27,TRBD1,CASSDDRAGNYGYTF,TGTGCCAGCAGTGATGACAGGGCTGGTAACTATGGCTACACCTTC
TRBJ2-7,NA,TRBV27,TRBD1,CASSGPRDRGEQQYF,TGTGCCAGCAGTGGTCCCCGGGACAGGGGAGAGCAGCAGTACTTC
TRBJ2-1,NA,TRBV6-5,TRBD2,CATQTSGRANEQFF,TGTGCCACCCAAACTAGCGGGAGGGCCAATGAGCAGTTCTTC
TRBJ1-4,NA,TRBV5-6,TRBD1,CASSWGTALNEKLFF,TGTGCCAGCAGCTGGGGGACAGCACTCAATGAAAAACTGTTTTTT
TRBJ1-1,NA,TRBV19,NA,CASTVGAEAFF,TGTGCCAGTACGGTAGGGGCTGAAGCTTTCTTT
TRBJ1-2,NA,TRBV30,NA,CAWSGAGSVYGYTF,TGTGCCTGGAGTGGAGCGGGCAGTGTCTATGGCTACACCTTC
TRBJ2-2,NA,TRBV9,TRBD1,CASSALGTVLNTGELFF,TGTGCCAGCAGCGCCCTCGGGACAGTATTAAACACCGGGGAGCTGTTTTTT
TRBJ2-1,NA,TRBV7-9,TRBD2,CASSLGLATYNEQFF,TGTGCCAGCAGCTTGGGACTAGCCACGTACAATGAGCAGTTCTTC
TRBJ2-5,NA,TRBV7-3,NA,CASSLLGGGISETQYF,TGTGCCAGCAGCCTCCTAGGGGGCGGGATAAGTGAGACCCAGTACTTC
TRBJ2-3,NA,TRBV18,TRBD2,CASSLLTGGGTDTQYF,TGTGCCAGCTCACTACTAACGGGGGGTGGCACAGATACGCAGTATTTT
TRBJ2-3,NA,TRBV27,NA,CASSLSWREYTDTQYF,TGTGCCAGCAGTTTATCGTGGAGAGAGTACACAGATACGCAGTATTTT
TRBJ1-5,once,TRBV6-5,NA,CASSRGDSNQPQHF,TGTGCCAGCAGCAGAGGAGATAGCAATCAGCCCCAGCATTTT
TRBJ2-1,NA,TRBV6-5,TRBD1,CASSYSGQGYNEQFF,TGTGCCAGCAGTTACTCGGGACAGGGCTACAATGAGCAGTTCTTC
TRBJ1-3,NA,TRBV9,NA,CASSPNAFSGNTIYF,TGTGCCAGCAGCCCCAACGCGTTCTCTGGAAACACCATATATTTT
TRBJ1-5,NA,TRBV19,NA,CASSIRQASNQPQHF,TGTGCCAGTAGTATACGACAGGCAAGCAATCAGCCCCAGCATTTT
TRBJ1-2,once,TRBV10-3,NA,CAISSGASYGYTF,TGTGCCATCTCGAGCGGGGCGTCTTATGGCTACACCTTC
TRBJ2-5,NA,TRBV4-1,TRBD2,CASSQTSGSQETQYF,TGCGCCAGCAGCCAAACTAGCGGGAGTCAAGAGACCCAGTACTTC
TRBJ2-1,NA,TRBV7-8,TRBD2,CASSDRLAGGHNEQFF,TGTGCCAGCAGCGACCGACTAGCGGGAGGGCACAATGAGCAGTTCTTC
TRBJ2-3,NA,TRBV28,TRBD1,CASSLLTTGTGSRADTQYF,TGTGCCAGCAGTTTACTAACGACCGGGACAGGGAGTAGAGCAGATACGCAGTATTTT
TRBJ1-1,once,TRBV11-3,TRBD1,CASSSQGGTEAFF,TGTGCCAGCAGCTCCCAGGGGGGAACTGAAGCTTTCTTT
TRBJ2-2,NA,TRBV7-8,TRBD2,CASSRLAGSTGELFF,TGTGCCAGCAGCCGACTAGCGGGAAGCACCGGGGAGCTGTTTTTT